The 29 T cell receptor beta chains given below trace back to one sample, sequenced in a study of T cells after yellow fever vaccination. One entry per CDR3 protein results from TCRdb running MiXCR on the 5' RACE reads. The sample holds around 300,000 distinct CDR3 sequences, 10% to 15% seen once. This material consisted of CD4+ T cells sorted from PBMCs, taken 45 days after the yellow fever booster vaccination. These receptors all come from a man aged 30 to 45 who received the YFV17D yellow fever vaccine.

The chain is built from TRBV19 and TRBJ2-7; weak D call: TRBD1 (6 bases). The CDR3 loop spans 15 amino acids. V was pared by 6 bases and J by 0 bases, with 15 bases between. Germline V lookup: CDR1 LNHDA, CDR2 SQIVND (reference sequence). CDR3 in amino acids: CASRPRDTSSYEQYF. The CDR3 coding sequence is TGTGCCAGTAGACCCCGGGACACCAGCTCCTACGAGCAGTACTTC.

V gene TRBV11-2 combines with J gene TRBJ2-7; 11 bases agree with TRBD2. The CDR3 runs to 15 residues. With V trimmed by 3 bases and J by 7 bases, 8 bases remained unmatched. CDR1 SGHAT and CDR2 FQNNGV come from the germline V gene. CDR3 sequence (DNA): TGTGCCAGCAGCTTCCAACTAGCGGGAGTCGGTGAGCAGTACTTC. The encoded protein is CASSFQLAGVGEQYF. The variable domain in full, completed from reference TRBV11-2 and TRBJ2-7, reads EAGVAQSPRYKIIEKRQSVAFWCNPISGHATLYWYQQILGQGPKLLIQFQNNGVVDDSQLPKDRFSAERLKGVDSTLKIQPAKLEDSAVYLCASSFQLAGVGEQYFGPGTRLTVT.

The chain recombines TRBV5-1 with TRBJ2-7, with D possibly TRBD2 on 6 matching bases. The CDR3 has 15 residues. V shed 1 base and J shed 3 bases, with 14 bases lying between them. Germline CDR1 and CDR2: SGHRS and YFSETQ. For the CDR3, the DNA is TGCGCCAGCAGCTTGCGGGCTAGCGCGAACTACGAGCAGTACTTC. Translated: CASSLRASANYEQYF.

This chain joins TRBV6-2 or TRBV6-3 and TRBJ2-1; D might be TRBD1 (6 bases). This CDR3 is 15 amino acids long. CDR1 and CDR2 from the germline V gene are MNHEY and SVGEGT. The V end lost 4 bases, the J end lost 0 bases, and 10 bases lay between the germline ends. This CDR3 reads CASSWGQSSYNEQFF. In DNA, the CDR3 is TGTGCCAGCAGTTGGGGACAAAGCTCCTACAATGAGCAGTTCTTC.

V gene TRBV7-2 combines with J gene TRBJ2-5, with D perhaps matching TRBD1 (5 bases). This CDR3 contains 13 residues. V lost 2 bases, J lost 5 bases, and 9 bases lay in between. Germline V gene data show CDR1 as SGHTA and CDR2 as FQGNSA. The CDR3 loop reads CASSLRAGETQYF. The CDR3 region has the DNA TGTGCCAGCAGCTTAAGGGCAGGGGAGACCCAGTACTTC.

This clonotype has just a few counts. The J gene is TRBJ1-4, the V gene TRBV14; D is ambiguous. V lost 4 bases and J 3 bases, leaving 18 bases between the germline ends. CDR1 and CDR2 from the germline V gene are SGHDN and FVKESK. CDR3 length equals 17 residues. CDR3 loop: CASSRLSVIAPNEKLFF. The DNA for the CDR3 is TGTGCCAGCAGCCGGCTATCAGTTATCGCCCCTAATGAAAAACTGTTTTTT.

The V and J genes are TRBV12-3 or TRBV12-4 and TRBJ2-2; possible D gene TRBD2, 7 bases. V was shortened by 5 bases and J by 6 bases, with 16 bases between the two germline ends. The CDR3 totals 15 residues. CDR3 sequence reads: CASSHRGEGAGELFF. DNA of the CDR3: TGTGCCAGCAGTCATCGGGGGGAGGGGGCCGGGGAGCTGTTTTTT.

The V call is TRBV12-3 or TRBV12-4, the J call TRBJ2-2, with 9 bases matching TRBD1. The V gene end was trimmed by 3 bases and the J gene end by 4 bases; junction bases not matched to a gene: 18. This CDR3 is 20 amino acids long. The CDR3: CASSFLVGTMGTGSTGELFF. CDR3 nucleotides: TGTGCCAGCAGTTTTTTGGTTGGGACGATGGGGACAGGGAGCACCGGGGAGCTGTTTTTT.

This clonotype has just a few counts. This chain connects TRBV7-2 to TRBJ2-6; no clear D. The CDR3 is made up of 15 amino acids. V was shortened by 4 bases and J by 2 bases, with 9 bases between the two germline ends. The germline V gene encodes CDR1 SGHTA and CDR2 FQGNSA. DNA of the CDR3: TGTGCCAGCAGCTCCTGGCTTACTGGGGCCAACGTCCTGACTTTC. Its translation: CASSSWLTGANVLTF.

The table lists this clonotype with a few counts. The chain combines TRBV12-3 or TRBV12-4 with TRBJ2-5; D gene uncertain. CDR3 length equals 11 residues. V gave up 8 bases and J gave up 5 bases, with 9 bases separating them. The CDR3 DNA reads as TGTGCCAGCTCTAAAACTGAGACCCAGTACTTC. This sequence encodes CASSKTETQYF.

The CDR3, as DNA: TGTGCCAGCAGCGTACTCGCGGGGCCCGGAGAGACCCAGTACTTC. Residues: CASSVLAGPGETQYF. The chain joins TRBV9 to TRBJ2-5, with D perhaps TRBD2 (6 bases). The CDR3 extends over 15 amino acids. Germline-derived CDR1 and CDR2 are SGDLS and YYNGEE. V lost 1 base to trimming and J lost 4 bases, with 14 bases between them.

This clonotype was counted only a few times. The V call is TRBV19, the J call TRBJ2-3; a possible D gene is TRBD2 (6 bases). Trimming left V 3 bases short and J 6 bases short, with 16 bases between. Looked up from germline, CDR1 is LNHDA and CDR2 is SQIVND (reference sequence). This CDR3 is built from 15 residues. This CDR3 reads CASSIMAAAGDTQYF. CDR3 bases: TGTGCCAGTAGTATCATGGCCGCCGCGGGGGATACGCAGTATTTT.

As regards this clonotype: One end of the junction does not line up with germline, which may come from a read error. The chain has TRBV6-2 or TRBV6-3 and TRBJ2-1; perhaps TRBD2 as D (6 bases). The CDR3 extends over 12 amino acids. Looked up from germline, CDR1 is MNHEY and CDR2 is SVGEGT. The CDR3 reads CASSQHSGLTVF. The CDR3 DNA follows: TGTGCCAGCAGTCAACATAGCGGACTTACCGTATTC.

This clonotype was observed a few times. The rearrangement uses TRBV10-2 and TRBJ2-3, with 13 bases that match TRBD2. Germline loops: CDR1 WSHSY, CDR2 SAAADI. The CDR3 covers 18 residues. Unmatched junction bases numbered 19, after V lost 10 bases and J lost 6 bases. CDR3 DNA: TGCGCCACCTTCCAGGGACTAGCGGGATCCATTGGGTCGGATACGCAGTATTTT. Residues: CATFQGLAGSIGSDTQYF.

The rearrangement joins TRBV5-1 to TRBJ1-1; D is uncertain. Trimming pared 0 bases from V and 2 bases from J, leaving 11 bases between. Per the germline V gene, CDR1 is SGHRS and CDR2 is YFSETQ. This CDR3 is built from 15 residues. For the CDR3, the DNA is TGCGCCAGCAGCTTGGCCGTTGGCACAAACACTGAAGCTTTCTTT. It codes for CASSLAVGTNTEAFF.

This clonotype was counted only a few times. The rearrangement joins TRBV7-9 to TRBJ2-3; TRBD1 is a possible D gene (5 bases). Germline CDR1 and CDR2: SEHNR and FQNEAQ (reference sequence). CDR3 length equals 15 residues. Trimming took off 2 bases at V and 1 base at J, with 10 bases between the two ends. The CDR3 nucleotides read TGTGCCAGCAGCTTATGGGGCAGAGGCACAGATACGCAGTATTTT. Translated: CASSLWGRGTDTQYF.

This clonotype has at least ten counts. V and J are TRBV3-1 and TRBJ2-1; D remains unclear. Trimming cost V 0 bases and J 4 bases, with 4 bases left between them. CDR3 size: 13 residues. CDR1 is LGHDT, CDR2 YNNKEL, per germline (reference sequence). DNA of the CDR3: TGTGCCAGCAGCCAAGATGCGTACAATGAGCAGTTCTTC. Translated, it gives CASSQDAYNEQFF.

The CDR3 loop reads CASSYGDGNYGYTF. The CDR3 DNA follows: TGTGCCAGCAGCTACGGGGACGGGAACTATGGCTACACCTTC. The chain uses TRBV5-6 and TRBJ1-2, with a weak D call TRBD1 (5 bases). V was pared by 3 bases and J by 2 bases, with 11 bases between. Germline-derived CDR1 and CDR2 are SGHDT and YYEEEE. The CDR3 length is 14 residues. Full variable domain (remainder filled in from reference TRBV5-6 and TRBJ1-2): DAGVTQSPTHLIKTRGQQVTLRCSPKSGHDTVSWYQQALGQGPQFIFQYYEEEERQRGNFPDRFSGHQFPNYSSELNVNALLLGDSALYLCASSYGDGNYGYTFGSGTRLTVV.

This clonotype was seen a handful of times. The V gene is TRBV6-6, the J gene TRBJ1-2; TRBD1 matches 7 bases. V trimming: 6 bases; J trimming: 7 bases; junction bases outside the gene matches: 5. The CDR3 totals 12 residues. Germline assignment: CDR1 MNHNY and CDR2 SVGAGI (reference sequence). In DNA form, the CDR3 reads TGTGCCAGCAGCTCTCCAGGGGGTGGCTACACCTTC. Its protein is CASSSPGGGYTF.

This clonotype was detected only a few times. The CDR3 sequence: CASSQHIYEQYF. CDR3 nucleotide sequence: TGTGCCAGCAGCCAACACATTTACGAGCAGTACTTC. The rearrangement uses TRBV14 and TRBJ2-7; D is uncertain. Germline CDR1 is SGHDN and CDR2 is FVKESK. Trimming removed 2 bases from V and 4 bases from J, with 6 bases in between. The CDR3 contains 12 residues.

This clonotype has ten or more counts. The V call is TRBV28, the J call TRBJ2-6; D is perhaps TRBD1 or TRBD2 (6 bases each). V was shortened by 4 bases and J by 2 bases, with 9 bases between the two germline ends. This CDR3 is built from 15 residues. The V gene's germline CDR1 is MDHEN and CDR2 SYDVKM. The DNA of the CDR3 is TGTGCCAGCAGTTCCGGGGGCGCTGGGGCCAACGTCCTGACTTTC. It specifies CASSSGGAGANVLTF.

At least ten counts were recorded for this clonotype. CDR3 protein: CASSLNRASSAGNEQFF. The CDR3 DNA sequence: TGTGCCAGCTCACTCAACCGGGCTAGTTCGGCCGGGAATGAGCAGTTCTTC. The chain is built from TRBV18 and TRBJ2-1; D is unresolved. Trimming removed 4 bases at V and 7 bases at J, with 23 bases between. CDR1 is KGHSH and CDR2 is LQKENI in the germline V gene. This CDR3 comprises 17 residues.

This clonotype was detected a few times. CDR3 sequence (DNA): TGCGCCAGCAGCCAAGATCGGGATAGCGGGCTTGGTGAGCAGTTCTTC. Translation: CASSQDRDSGLGEQFF. The gene calls are TRBV4-3 and TRBJ2-1; 7 bases fit TRBD2. The CDR3 extends over 16 amino acids. V dropped 0 bases and J dropped 9; count of bases not matched to a gene: 11. Germline-derived CDR1 and CDR2 are LGHNA and YSLEER.

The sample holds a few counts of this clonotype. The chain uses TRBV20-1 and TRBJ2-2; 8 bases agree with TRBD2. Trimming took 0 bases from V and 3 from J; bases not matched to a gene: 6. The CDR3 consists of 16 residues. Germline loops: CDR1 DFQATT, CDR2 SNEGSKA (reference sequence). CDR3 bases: TGCAGTGCTAGAGATGCCGGGAGGGCCTACACCGGGGAGCTGTTTTTT. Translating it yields CSARDAGRAYTGELFF.

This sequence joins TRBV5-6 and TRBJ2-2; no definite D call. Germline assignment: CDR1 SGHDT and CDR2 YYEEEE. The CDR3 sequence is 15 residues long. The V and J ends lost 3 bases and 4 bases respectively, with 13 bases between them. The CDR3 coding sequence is TGTGCCAGCAGCTCACTACGACCAGGCACCGGGGAGCTGTTTTTT. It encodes CASSSLRPGTGELFF.

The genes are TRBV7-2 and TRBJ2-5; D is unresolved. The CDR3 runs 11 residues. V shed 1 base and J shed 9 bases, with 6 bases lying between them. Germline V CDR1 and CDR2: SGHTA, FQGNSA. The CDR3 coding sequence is TGTGCCAGCAGCTTAGATTCGGCCCAGTACTTC. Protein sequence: CASSLDSAQYF.

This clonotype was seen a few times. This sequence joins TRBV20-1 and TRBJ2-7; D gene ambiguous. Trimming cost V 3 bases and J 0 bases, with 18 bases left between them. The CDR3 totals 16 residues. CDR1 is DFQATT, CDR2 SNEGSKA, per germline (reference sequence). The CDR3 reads CSASPPPNVGSYEQYF. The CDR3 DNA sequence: TGCAGTGCTAGCCCACCCCCGAACGTAGGCTCCTACGAGCAGTACTTC.

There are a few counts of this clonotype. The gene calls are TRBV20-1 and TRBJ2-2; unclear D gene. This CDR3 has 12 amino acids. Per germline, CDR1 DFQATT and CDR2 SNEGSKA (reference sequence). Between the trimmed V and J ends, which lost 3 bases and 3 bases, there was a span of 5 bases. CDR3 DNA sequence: TGCAGTGCTAGCCCTTACACCGGGGAGCTGTTTTTT. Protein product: CSASPYTGELFF.

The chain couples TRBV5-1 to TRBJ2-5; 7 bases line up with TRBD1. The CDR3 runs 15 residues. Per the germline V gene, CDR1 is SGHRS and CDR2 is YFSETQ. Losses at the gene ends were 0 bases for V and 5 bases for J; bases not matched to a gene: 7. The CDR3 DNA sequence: TGCGCCAGCAGCTTGGAGGGGGCCAGGGCGGAGACCCAGTACTTC. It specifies CASSLEGARAETQYF.